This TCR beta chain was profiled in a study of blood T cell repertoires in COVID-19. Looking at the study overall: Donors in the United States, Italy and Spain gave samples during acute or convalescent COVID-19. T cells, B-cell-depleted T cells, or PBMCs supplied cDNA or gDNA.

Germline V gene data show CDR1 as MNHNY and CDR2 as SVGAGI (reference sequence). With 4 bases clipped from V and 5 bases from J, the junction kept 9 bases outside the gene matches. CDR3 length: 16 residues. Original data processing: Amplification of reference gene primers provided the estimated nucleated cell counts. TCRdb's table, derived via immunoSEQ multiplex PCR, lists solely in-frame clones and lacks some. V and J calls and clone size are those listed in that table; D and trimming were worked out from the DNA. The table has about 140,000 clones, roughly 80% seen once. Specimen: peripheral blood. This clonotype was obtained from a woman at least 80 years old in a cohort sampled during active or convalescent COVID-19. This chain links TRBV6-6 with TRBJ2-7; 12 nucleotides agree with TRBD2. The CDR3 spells CASSSGLAGRRDEQYF. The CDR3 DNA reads TGTGCCAGCAGTTCTGGACTAGCGGGGAGGAGGGACGAGCAGTACTTC.